A single sample is the source of the 3 T cell receptor beta chains below, sequenced in a study of CXCR3-negative and CXCR3-positive naive CD8 T cells. cDNA libraries for TRB were generated by 5' RACE incorporating UMI labels. Reprocessing the 5' RACE reads, TCRdb reports a single entry for every CDR3 protein and omits DNA. This listing includes about 43,000 distinct CDR3 sequences. The sequencing input was memory CD8+ T cells from blood. The receptors originated from a human donor in good health. Some clones in this sample may be carry-over from other donors' samples.

The chain links TRBV11-2 to TRBJ2-1; TCRdb indicates TRBD2, and absent DNA this call remains unverified. Germline V gene data show CDR1 as SGHAT and CDR2 as FQNNGV. This CDR3 is 17 amino acids long. The CDR3 spells CASSRRWGGGPNNEQFF. The variable domain in full, with the rest retrieved from reference TRBV11-2 and TRBJ2-1, is EAGVAQSPRYKIIEKRQSVAFWCNPISGHATLYWYQQILGQGPKLLIQFQNNGVVDDSQLPKDRFSAERLKGVDSTLKIQPAKLEDSAVYLCASSRRWGGGPNNEQFFGPGTRLTVL.

The chain recombines TRBV20-1 with TRBJ2-5; the TCRdb D gene call, TRBD2, has no DNA to confirm it. Germline loops: CDR1 DFQATT, CDR2 SNEGSKA (reference sequence). This CDR3 region has 15 residues. The CDR3 reads CSATSSREGGETQYF.

The chain carries TRBV2 and TRBJ2-3; TCRdb names TRBD2, which stays unverified in the absence of DNA. The CDR3 extends over 16 amino acids. In germline, CDR1 is SNHLY, CDR2 FYNNEI. CDR3 region: CASRDYSGGTTDTQYF.